The 22 T cell receptor beta chains below come from one sample, sequenced in a study of cytotoxic CD8 clonotypes in ibrutinib-treated CLL. Clones were sequenced by immunoSEQ multiplex PCR, and TCRdb holds only the in-frame ones, with some missing. The sample consists of about 140,000 clones, 60% to 80% of them appearing once. The sequenced sample was PBMCs, obtained after 12 months of ibrutinib treatment. These receptors were collected from a human donor with chronic lymphocytic leukemia.

The chain is built from TRBV5-1 and TRBJ2-6; TRBD1 matches at 8 bases. The CDR3 runs 17 residues. Germline assignment: CDR1 SGHRS and CDR2 YFSETQ. V gave up 6 bases and J gave up 1 base; unmatched junction bases: 9. The CDR3 here is CASTFPGQVSGANVLTF. The DNA of the CDR3 is TGCGCCAGCACCTTTCCGGGACAGGTATCTGGGGCCAACGTCCTGACTTTC.

This CDR3 is CASTWRETEAFF. CDR3 DNA sequence: TGTGCCAGCACGTGGAGGGAAACTGAAGCTTTCTTT. J is TRBJ1-1 and V is TRBV6-1; the D is unclear. V lost 7 bases and J 5 bases, leaving 11 bases between the germline ends. Germline assignment: CDR1 MNHNS and CDR2 SASEGT. The CDR3 spans 12 residues.

J is TRBJ1-1 and V is TRBV27, with TRBD1 as a possible D gene (5 bases). V was cut by 3 bases and J by 1 base, with 6 bases left in between. Germline CDR1 and CDR2: MNHEY and SMNVEV (reference sequence). This CDR3 contains 13 residues. CDR3 sequence: CASSFDRNTEAFF. The CDR3 DNA sequence: TGTGCCAGCAGTTTTGACAGGAACACTGAAGCTTTCTTT.

The gene calls are TRBV7-9 and TRBJ2-7, with D possibly TRBD1 on 6 matching bases. With 3 bases removed from V and 2 bases from J, the gap between germline ends came to 17 bases. Germline assignment: CDR1 SEHNR and CDR2 FQNEAQ (reference sequence). This CDR3 region has 16 residues. The CDR3 sequence: CASSLEPAGVTYEQYF. DNA for the CDR3: TGTGCCAGCAGCTTGGAGCCGGCAGGGGTCACCTACGAGCAGTACTTC.

This clone occurred a few times. The rearrangement uses TRBV6-1 and TRBJ1-1; the D gene is possibly TRBD1 (5 bases). Germline-derived CDR1 and CDR2 are MNHNS and SASEGT. V lost 4 bases, J lost 1 base, and 10 bases lay in between. The CDR3 extends over 14 amino acids. DNA for the CDR3: TGTGCCAGCAGTGCGGGACGGGCGAACACTGAAGCTTTCTTT. Translating gives CASSAGRANTEAFF.

The chain combines TRBV7-2 with TRBJ2-3, with 10 bases lining up with TRBD2. Unmatched junction bases numbered 4, after V lost 10 bases and J lost 0 bases. Germline assignment: CDR1 SGHTA and CDR2 FQGNSA. The CDR3 consists of 14 residues. The CDR3 reads CATKTSGSTDTQYF. The DNA of the CDR3 is TGTGCCACCAAGACTAGCGGGAGCACAGATACGCAGTATTTT.

Here the CDR3 DNA reads TGTGCCAGCAGCTTAGATTTTCTCGGGGGCTACACCTTC. Protein sequence: CASSLDFLGGYTF. This chain links TRBV11-2 with TRBJ1-2; D unclear. CDR1 and CDR2 (germline): SGHAT, FQNNGV. The CDR3 covers 13 residues. V dropped 0 bases and J dropped 8 bases, with 10 bases sitting between them.

The V and J genes are TRBV12-5 and TRBJ1-1, with D unclear. This CDR3 is built from 13 residues. Trimming pared 6 bases from V and 2 bases from J, leaving 10 bases between. CDR1 LGHNT and CDR2 FRNRAP come from the germline V gene. The CDR3 here is CASGAQGNTEAFF. CDR3 DNA sequence: TGTGCTAGTGGCGCCCAAGGCAACACTGAAGCTTTCTTT.

The chain joins TRBV7-9 to TRBJ1-1; unclear D gene. CDR1 and CDR2 (germline): SEHNR, FQNEAQ (reference sequence). Trimming shortened V by 4 bases and J by 1 base, and 4 bases separated the two germline ends. The CDR3 runs 12 residues. For the CDR3, the DNA is TGTGCCAGCAGCTCCAGGAACACTGAAGCTTTCTTT. Its protein product is CASSSRNTEAFF.

The chain is built from TRBV2 and TRBJ2-2; the match to TRBD2 covers 13 bases. This CDR3 spans 15 amino acids. Trimming cost V 8 bases and J 4 bases; bases outside gene matches: 4. Germline lookup yields CDR1 SNHLY and CDR2 FYNNEI. The CDR3, as DNA: TGTGCCAGCTCGGGACTAGCGGGGACCACCGGGGAGCTGTTTTTT. It is translated as CASSGLAGTTGELFF.

The chain employs TRBV29-1 and TRBJ1-2, with TRBD1 matching 8 bases. Germline loops: CDR1 SQVTM, CDR2 ANQGSEA. This CDR3 contains 12 residues. J gave up 4 bases and V 6 bases, and 4 bases lay outside the gene matches. CDR3 bases: TGCAGCGTAGACAGGGGATCCTATGGCTACACCTTC. As protein: CSVDRGSYGYTF.

V usage is TRBV5-8 and J usage is TRBJ2-7; the D is unclear. Trimming removed 0 bases from V and 5 bases from J, with 12 bases in between. CDR1 and CDR2 from the germline V gene are SGHTS and YDEGEE. The CDR3 sequence is 14 residues long. CDR3 bases: TGTGCCAGCAGCTTGGGAGCAGCATGGGACGAGCAGTACTTC. It specifies CASSLGAAWDEQYF.

This chain links TRBV10-3 with TRBJ2-3; no clear D. V lost 3 bases, J lost 3 bases, and 4 bases lay in between. The CDR3 consists of 12 residues. Germline CDR1 is ENHRY and CDR2 is SYGVKD. CDR3 in amino acids: CAISDRTDTQYF. The CDR3 coding sequence is TGTGCCATCAGTGACAGGACAGATACGCAGTATTTT.

The chain combines TRBV15 with TRBJ2-2; D unclear. Germline loops: CDR1 LNHNV, CDR2 YYDKDF (reference sequence). Between the trimmed V and J ends, which lost 0 bases and 1 base, there was a span of 12 bases. The CDR3 covers 17 residues. CDR3 DNA: TGTGCCACCAGCAGAGATTTACAGCTGGGGAACACCGGGGAGCTGTTTTTT. Translated: CATSRDLQLGNTGELFF.

The chain links TRBV19 to TRBJ1-5, with D possibly matching TRBD1 (6 bases). The CDR3 has 16 residues. The V end was cut by 4 bases, the J end by 4 bases, with 17 bases between. From germline, CDR1 is LNHDA and CDR2 SQIVND (reference sequence). CDR3 sequence: CASSNTPGGPNQPQHF. The CDR3 region has the DNA TGTGCCAGTAGTAATACCCCGGGGGGCCCGAATCAGCCCCAGCATTTT.

The chain employs TRBV4-3 and TRBJ2-3, with D possibly matching TRBD2 (6 bases). Germline CDR1 LGHNA, CDR2 YSLEER. The CDR3 spans 13 residues. Deletions cut 0 bases from V and 9 bases from J, with 10 bases between. The CDR3 DNA is TGCGCCAGCAGCCAAGAGGGGGGAGGCACGCAGTATTTT. It specifies CASSQEGGGTQYF.

The chain couples TRBV6-5 to TRBJ2-7; possible D gene TRBD2, 6 bases. Per germline, CDR1 MNHEY and CDR2 SVGAGI. V was clipped by 4 bases and J by 5 bases, with 15 bases between them. The CDR3 length is 14 residues. Here the CDR3 DNA reads TGTGCCAGCAGTTCACGGGACTGGGGCCACGAGCAGTACTTC. Its translation: CASSSRDWGHEQYF.

The chain is built from TRBV28 and TRBJ1-1; 9 nucleotides agree with TRBD1. This CDR3 comprises 13 residues. V lost 7 bases and J lost 5; bases outside the gene matches: 5. Germline assignment: CDR1 MDHEN and CDR2 SYDVKM. CDR3 in amino acids: CASITGQGTEAFF. The CDR3 DNA sequence: TGTGCCAGCATTACGGGACAGGGAACTGAAGCTTTCTTT.

V gene TRBV6-1 combines with J gene TRBJ1-4; D gene uncertain. The ends were cut back, 10 bases at V and 10 bases at J, with 13 bases in the middle. CDR1 is MNHNS, CDR2 SASEGT, per germline. The CDR3 sequence is 11 residues long. CDR3 residues: CATSNSGKLFF. DNA for the CDR3: TGTGCCACTTCGAACTCGGGAAAACTGTTTTTT.

The V gene is TRBV27, the J gene TRBJ1-5; 7 nucleotides line up with TRBD1. V was pared by 3 bases and J by 6 bases, with 5 bases of the junction left unmatched. The length of the CDR3 is 14 residues. Germline loops: CDR1 MNHEY, CDR2 SMNVEV (reference sequence). The CDR3 loop reads CASSLVGGPQPQHF. In DNA form, the CDR3 reads TGTGCCAGCAGTTTGGTAGGGGGCCCTCAGCCCCAGCATTTT.

The chain links TRBV16 to TRBJ2-7; 10 nucleotides align to TRBD2. This CDR3 region has 16 residues. Germline V gene sequence: CDR1 KGHSY, CDR2 FQNENV. J was trimmed by 5 bases and V by 2 bases; bases with no gene match: 9. Here the CDR3 reads CASSQMLAGVAHEQYF. CDR3 in DNA: TGTGCCAGCAGCCAAATGCTAGCGGGAGTGGCCCACGAGCAGTACTTC.

V and J are TRBV6-5 and TRBJ1-3, with 7 bases aligning to TRBD1. The germline gives CDR1 MNHEY, CDR2 SVGAGI. CDR3 length: 16 residues. V shed 4 bases and J 0 bases; nucleotides not matched to a gene: 6. CDR3 DNA: TGTGCCAGCAGTTCCGGGGACAGTTCCTCTGGAAACACCATATATTTT. Protein product: CASSSGDSSSGNTIYF.